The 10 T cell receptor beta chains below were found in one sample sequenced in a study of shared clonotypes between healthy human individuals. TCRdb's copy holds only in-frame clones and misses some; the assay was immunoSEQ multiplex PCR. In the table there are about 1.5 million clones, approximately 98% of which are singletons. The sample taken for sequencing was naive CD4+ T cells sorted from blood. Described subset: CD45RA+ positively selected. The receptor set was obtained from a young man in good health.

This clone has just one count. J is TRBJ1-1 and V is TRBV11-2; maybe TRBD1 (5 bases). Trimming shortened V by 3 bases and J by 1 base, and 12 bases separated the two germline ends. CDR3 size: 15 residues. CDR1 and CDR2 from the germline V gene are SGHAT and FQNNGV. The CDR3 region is CASSLTAAGNTEAFF. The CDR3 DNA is TGTGCCAGCAGCTTGACAGCAGCGGGGAACACTGAAGCTTTCTTT.

CDR3 residues: CASLQGRDYGYTF. The CDR3 DNA is TGTGCCAGTCTACAGGGAAGGGACTATGGCTACACCTTC. V usage is TRBV6-1 and J usage is TRBJ1-2; a weak D match, TRBD1 (6 bases). V lost 9 bases and J lost 3, with 14 bases in between. The CDR3 consists of 13 residues. Germline lookup yields CDR1 MNHNS and CDR2 SASEGT.

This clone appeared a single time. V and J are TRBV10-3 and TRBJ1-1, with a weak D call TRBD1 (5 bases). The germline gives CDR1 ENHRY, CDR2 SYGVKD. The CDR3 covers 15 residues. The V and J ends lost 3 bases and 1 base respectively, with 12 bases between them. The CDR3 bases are TGTGCCATCAGTGATCCCGGACATCCGAACACTGAAGCTTTCTTT. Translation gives CAISDPGHPNTEAFF.

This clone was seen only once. This chain's CDR3 is CASSALSGTGNPKTQYF. For the CDR3, the DNA is TGTGCCAGCAGTGCACTTTCCGGGACAGGGAATCCGAAGACCCAGTACTTC. The chain uses TRBV6-1 and TRBJ2-5; 9 bases line up with TRBD1. V was pared by 4 bases and J by 6 bases, with 15 bases of the junction left unmatched. From germline, CDR1 is MNHNS and CDR2 SASEGT. CDR3 size: 17 residues.

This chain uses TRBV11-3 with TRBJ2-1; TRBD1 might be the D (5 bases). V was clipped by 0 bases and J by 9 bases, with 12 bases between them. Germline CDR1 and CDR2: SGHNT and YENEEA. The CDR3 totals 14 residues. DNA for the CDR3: TGTGCCAGCAGCTTAGATCAAGGGGAACCTGAGCAGTTCTTC. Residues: CASSLDQGEPEQFF.

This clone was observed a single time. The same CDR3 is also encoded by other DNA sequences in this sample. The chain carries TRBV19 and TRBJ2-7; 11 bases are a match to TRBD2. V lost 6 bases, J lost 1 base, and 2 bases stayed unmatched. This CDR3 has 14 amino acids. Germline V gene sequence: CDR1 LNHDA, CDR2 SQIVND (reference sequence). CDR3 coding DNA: TGTGCCAGTAGGGGGACTAGCGGATCCTACGAGCAGTACTTC. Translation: CASRGTSGSYEQYF.

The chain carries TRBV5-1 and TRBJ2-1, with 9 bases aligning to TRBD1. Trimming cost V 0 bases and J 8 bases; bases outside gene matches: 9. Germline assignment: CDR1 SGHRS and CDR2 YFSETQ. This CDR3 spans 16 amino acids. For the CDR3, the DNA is TGCGCCAGCAGCTTGGTAGGGACAGGGAGTATCCATGAGCAGTTCTTC. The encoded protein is CASSLVGTGSIHEQFF.

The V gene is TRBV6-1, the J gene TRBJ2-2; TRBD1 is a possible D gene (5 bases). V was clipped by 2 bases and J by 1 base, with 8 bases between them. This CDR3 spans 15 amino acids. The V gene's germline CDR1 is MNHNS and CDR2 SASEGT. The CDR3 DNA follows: TGTGCCAGCAGTGAAAGGACAAAGAACACCGGGGAGCTGTTTTTT. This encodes CASSERTKNTGELFF.

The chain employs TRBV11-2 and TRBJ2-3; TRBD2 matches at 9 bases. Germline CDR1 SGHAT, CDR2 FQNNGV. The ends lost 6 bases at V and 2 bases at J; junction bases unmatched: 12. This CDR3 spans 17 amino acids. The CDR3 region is CASSHGTSSRSTDTQYF. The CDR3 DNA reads TGTGCCAGCAGTCATGGGACTAGCTCGCGCTCCACAGATACGCAGTATTTT.

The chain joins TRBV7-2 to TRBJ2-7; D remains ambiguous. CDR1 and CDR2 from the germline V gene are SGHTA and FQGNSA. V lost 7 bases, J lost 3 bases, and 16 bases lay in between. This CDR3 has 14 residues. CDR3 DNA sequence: TGTGCCAGCACCTACCGGACGGCTTACTACGAGCAGTACTTC. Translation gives CASTYRTAYYEQYF.